The source of this T cell receptor beta chain is a study of blood T cell repertoires in COVID-19. The method was immunoSEQ multiplex PCR; TCRdb's version includes in-frame clones alone and lacks a portion of them. The sample carries 250,000 to 350,000 clones, about 89% recorded once. Germline CDR1 is LNHDA and CDR2 is SQIVND (reference sequence). Trimming took 0 bases from V and 0 from J, leaving 12 bases between them. CDR3 length equals 16 residues. The chain uses TRBV19 and TRBJ2-7; D possibly corresponds to TRBD2 (6 bases). The source is a woman in her 40s who had recovered from COVID-19. Sequencing was done on a sample of peripheral blood. CDR3 residues: CASSIDGGSGSYEQYF. The CDR3 DNA reads TGTGCCAGTAGTATAGATGGGGGTAGCGGCTCCTACGAGCAGTACTTC.